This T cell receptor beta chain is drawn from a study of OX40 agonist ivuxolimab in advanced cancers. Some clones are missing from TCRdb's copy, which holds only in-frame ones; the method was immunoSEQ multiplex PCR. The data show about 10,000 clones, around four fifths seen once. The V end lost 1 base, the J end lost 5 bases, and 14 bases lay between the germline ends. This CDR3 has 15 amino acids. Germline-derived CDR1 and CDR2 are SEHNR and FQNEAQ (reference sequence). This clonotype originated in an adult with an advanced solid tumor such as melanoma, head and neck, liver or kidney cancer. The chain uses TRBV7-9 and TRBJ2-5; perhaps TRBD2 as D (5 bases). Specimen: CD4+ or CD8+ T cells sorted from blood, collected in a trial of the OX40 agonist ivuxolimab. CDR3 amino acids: CASSLVAMVEETQYF. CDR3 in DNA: TGTGCCAGCAGCTTAGTAGCGATGGTGGAGGAGACCCAGTACTTC.